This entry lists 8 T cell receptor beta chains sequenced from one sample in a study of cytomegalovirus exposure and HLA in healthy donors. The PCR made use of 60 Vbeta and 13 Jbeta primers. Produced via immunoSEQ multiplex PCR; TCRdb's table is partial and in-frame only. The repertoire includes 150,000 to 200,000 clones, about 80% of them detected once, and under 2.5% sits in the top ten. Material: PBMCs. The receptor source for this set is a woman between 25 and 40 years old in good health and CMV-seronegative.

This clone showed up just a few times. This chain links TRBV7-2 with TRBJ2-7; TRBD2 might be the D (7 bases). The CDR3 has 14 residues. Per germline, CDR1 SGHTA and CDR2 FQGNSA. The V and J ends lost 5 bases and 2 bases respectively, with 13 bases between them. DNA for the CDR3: TGTGCCAGCAGCCCGAGGGAGGGGGCCTACGAGCAGTACTTC. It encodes CASSPREGAYEQYF.

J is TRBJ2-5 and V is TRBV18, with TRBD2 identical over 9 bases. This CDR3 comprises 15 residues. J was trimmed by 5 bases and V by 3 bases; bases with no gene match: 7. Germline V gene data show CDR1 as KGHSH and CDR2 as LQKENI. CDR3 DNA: TGTGCCAGCTCACCGGCGGGGGGGCCGATGGAGACCCAGTACTTC. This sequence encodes CASSPAGGPMETQYF.

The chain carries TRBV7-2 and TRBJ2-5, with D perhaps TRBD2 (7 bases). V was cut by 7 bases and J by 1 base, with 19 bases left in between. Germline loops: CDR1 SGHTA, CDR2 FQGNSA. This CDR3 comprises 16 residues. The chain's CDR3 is CASNSRGGPSQETQYF. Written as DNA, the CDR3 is TGTGCCAGCAACTCGAGGGGGGGACCGAGCCAAGAGACCCAGTACTTC.

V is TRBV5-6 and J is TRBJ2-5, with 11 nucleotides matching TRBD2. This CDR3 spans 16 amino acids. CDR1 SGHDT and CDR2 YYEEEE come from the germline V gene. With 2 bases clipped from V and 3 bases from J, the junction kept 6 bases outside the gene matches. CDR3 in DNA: TGTGCCAGCAGCTTACTAGCGGGGGACACTAAAGAGACCCAGTACTTC. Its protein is CASSLLAGDTKETQYF.

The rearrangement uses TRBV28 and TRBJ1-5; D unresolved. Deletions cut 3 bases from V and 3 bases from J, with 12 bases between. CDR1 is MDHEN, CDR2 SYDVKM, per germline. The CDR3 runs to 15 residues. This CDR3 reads CASSFSQASNQPQHF. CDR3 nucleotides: TGTGCCAGCAGTTTCTCGCAGGCCTCCAATCAGCCCCAGCATTTT.

CDR3 bases: TGTGCCAGCAGCTCCGTCAGGGGGCGCACCGGGGAGCTGTTTTTT. The encoded protein is CASSSVRGRTGELFF. The V gene is TRBV5-4, the J gene TRBJ2-2, with 8 bases fitting TRBD1. The CDR3 sequence is 15 residues long. The ends lost 3 bases at V and 4 bases at J; junction bases unmatched: 5. Germline V gene sequence: CDR1 SGHNT, CDR2 YYREEE (reference sequence).

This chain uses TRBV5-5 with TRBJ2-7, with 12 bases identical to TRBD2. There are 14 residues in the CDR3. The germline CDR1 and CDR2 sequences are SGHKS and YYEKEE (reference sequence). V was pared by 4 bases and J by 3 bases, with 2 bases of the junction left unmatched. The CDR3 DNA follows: TGTGCCAGCAGCATGACTAGCGGGAGCTACGAGCAGTACTTC. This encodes CASSMTSGSYEQYF. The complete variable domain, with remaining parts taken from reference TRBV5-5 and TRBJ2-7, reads DAGVTQSPTHLIKTRGQQVTLRCSPISGHKSVSWYQQVLGQGPQFIFQYYEKEERGRGNFPDRFSARQFPNYSSELNVNALLLGDSALYLCASSMTSGSYEQYFGPGTRLTVT.

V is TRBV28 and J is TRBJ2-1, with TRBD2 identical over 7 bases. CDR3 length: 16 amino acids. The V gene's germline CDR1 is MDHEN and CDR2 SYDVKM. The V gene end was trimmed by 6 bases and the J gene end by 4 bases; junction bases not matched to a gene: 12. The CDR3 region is CASRGGPGSLYNEQFF. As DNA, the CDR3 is TGTGCCAGCAGGGGAGGGCCGGGTTCGCTATACAATGAGCAGTTCTTC.